This entry concerns a single T cell receptor (beta chain). These data are taken from a study of blood T cell repertoires in COVID-19. Study-level background: From the United States, Italy and Spain came samples of acute and convalescent COVID-19.

Germline V gene sequence: CDR1 SGHRS, CDR2 YFSETQ. CDR3 size: 17 residues. Unmatched junction bases numbered 5, after V lost 2 bases and J lost 2 bases. Repertoires were generated with immunoSEQ multiplex PCR, while TCRdb's copy carries only in-frame clones and drops some. The sample has approximately 170,000 clones, 90% seen once. The specimen was peripheral blood. The receptor was isolated from a man aged 60-69 years with active or convalescent COVID-19. The J gene is TRBJ2-7, the V gene TRBV5-1; 15 bases fit TRBD2. DNA of the CDR3: TGCGCCAGCAGCTTCCCGGGACTAGCGGGAGGAACCTACGAGCAGTACTTC. Translation: CASSFPGLAGGTYEQYF.